These 23 T cell receptor beta chains share one sample of origin, sequenced in a study of cytomegalovirus exposure and HLA in healthy donors. Primers included in the PCR were 60 Vbeta and 13 Jbeta primers. The data were produced by immunoSEQ multiplex PCR, yet TCRdb's version contains in-frame clones alone and is incomplete. The table has about 130,000 clones, about 74% seen once. Input material: PBMCs. Source of these receptors: a man in his forties in good health and CMV-seropositive.

The V call is TRBV28, the J call TRBJ2-7; 9 nucleotides align to TRBD2. V lost 3 bases, J lost 6 bases, and 12 bases stayed unmatched. In germline, CDR1 is MDHEN, CDR2 SYDVKM. This CDR3 is 16 amino acids long. The CDR3 bases are TGTGCCAGCAGTTTCCCCGGACGGGGAGCGGGGGGCGAGCAGTACTTC. Amino acid sequence: CASSFPGRGAGGEQYF.

J is TRBJ2-2 and V is TRBV5-5; D remains ambiguous. The germline CDR1 and CDR2 sequences are SGHKS and YYEKEE (reference sequence). The CDR3 totals 14 residues. V was trimmed by 0 bases and J by 4 bases, leaving 7 bases between them. In nucleotides, the CDR3 is TGTGCCAGCAGCTTGGTACAGTTCACCGGGGAGCTGTTTTTT. Translating gives CASSLVQFTGELFF.

V gene TRBV6-1 combines with J gene TRBJ1-6, with a tentative D call TRBD1 (5 bases). Germline CDR1 is MNHNS and CDR2 is SASEGT. The CDR3 is made up of 13 amino acids. Trimming pared 2 bases from V and 7 bases from J, leaving 6 bases between. The CDR3 loop reads CASSERGNSPLHF. DNA of the CDR3: TGTGCCAGCAGTGAAAGGGGCAATTCACCCCTCCACTTT.

J is TRBJ2-1 and V is TRBV5-6; TRBD2 aligns across 7 bases. The V segment lost 4 bases and the J segment 0 bases; nucleotides outside the gene matches: 16. The germline CDR1 and CDR2 sequences are SGHDT and YYEEEE. The CDR3 is made up of 19 amino acids. CDR3 DNA: TGTGCCAGCAGCCGCCCGGGAGCGTGGGGGGGAAGCTCCTACAATGAGCAGTTCTTC. It translates to CASSRPGAWGGSSYNEQFF.

J is TRBJ1-2 and V is TRBV7-2; TRBD1 matches 10 bases. The length of the CDR3 is 15 residues. V trimming: 5 bases; J trimming: 7 bases; junction bases outside the gene matches: 10. Per germline, CDR1 SGHTA and CDR2 FQGNSA. CDR3 in DNA: TGTGCCAGCAGCCAAAGACAGGGGGCGAGACTTGGCTACACCTTC. It codes for CASSQRQGARLGYTF.

The V call is TRBV5-8, the J call TRBJ1-2; D is undetermined. The ends were cut back, 1 base at V and 4 bases at J, with 20 bases in the middle. The CDR3 runs to 17 residues. Germline values: CDR1 SGHTS, CDR2 YDEGEE. CDR3 coding DNA: TGTGCCAGCAGCTTGAGGTCCCCGCGGGAGAAGCCCTATGGCTACACCTTC. Translation gives CASSLRSPREKPYGYTF.

The chain has TRBV6-5 and TRBJ1-6; 7 nucleotides agree with TRBD1. Looked up from germline, CDR1 is MNHEY and CDR2 is SVGAGI. V lost 5 bases and J lost 7; bases outside the gene matches: 8. This CDR3 contains 15 residues. The CDR3 DNA reads TGTGCCAGCAGTCGTCAGGGGGTTCCGAATTCACCCCTCCACTTT. It codes for CASSRQGVPNSPLHF.

The CDR3 bases are TGCGCCAGCAGCTTATTCGGTGATACGCAGTATTTT. Protein: CASSLFGDTQYF. The V gene is TRBV5-1, the J gene TRBJ2-3; D unresolved. V was clipped by 2 bases and J by 6 bases, with 7 bases between them. CDR1 and CDR2 (germline): SGHRS, YFSETQ. This CDR3 has 12 amino acids. Drawing the rest from reference TRBV5-1 and TRBJ2-3, the complete variable domain is KAGVTQTPRYLIKTRGQQVTLSCSPISGHRSVSWYQQTPGQGLQFLFEYFSETQRNKGNFPGRFSGRQFSNSRSEMNVSTLELGDSALYLCASSLFGDTQYFGPGTRLTVL.

The CDR3 nucleotides are TGTGCCAGCAGTTCGCCCTTGACAGATACAGATACGCAGTATTTT. Amino acids: CASSSPLTDTDTQYF. J is TRBJ2-3 and V is TRBV27, with D perhaps TRBD1 (5 bases). The length of the CDR3 is 15 residues. Germline CDR1 MNHEY, CDR2 SMNVEV (reference sequence). Trimming took 4 bases from V and 3 from J, leaving 14 bases between them.

CDR3 nucleotides: TGTGCCAGCAGCGCGACCGGGTATGGCTACACCTTC. Translation: CASSATGYGYTF. The rearrangement joins TRBV11-2 to TRBJ1-2; the D is unclear. Trimming shortened V by 5 bases and J by 5 bases, and 9 bases separated the two germline ends. Per germline, CDR1 SGHAT and CDR2 FQNNGV. This CDR3 contains 12 residues.

The sample holds a few counts of this clone. This chain links TRBV29-1 with TRBJ2-7, with 7 bases that match TRBD1. CDR1 is SQVTM, CDR2 ANQGSEA, per germline. V was pared by 7 bases and J by 6 bases, with 12 bases of the junction left unmatched. CDR3 size: 13 residues. CDR3: CSATWGSGGEQYF. The CDR3 DNA is TGCAGCGCCACGTGGGGGTCAGGGGGCGAGCAGTACTTC.

The V call is TRBV28, the J call TRBJ1-4; D remains unclear. Trimming pared 5 bases from V and 8 bases from J, leaving 9 bases between. This CDR3 region has 12 residues. CDR1 and CDR2 from the germline V gene are MDHEN and SYDVKM. The CDR3 here is CASSPGREKLFF. DNA for the CDR3: TGTGCCAGCAGTCCGGGTAGGGAAAAACTGTTTTTT.

J is TRBJ2-3 and V is TRBV10-1, with 9 bases lining up with TRBD2. Germline CDR1 and CDR2: WNHNN and SYGVQD (reference sequence). Trimming at V came to 6 bases and at J to 2 bases, leaving 6 bases not matched to a gene. This CDR3 contains 15 residues. Here the CDR3 reads CASRELAGPTDTQYF. The CDR3 region has the DNA TGCGCCAGCAGGGAGCTAGCGGGACCCACAGATACGCAGTATTTT.

The chain links TRBV5-4 to TRBJ2-7, with D perhaps TRBD1 (7 bases). The CDR3 sequence is 14 residues long. Trimming stripped 6 bases from V and 7 bases from J, with 20 bases between. The germline gives CDR1 SGHNT, CDR2 YYREEE (reference sequence). CDR3 in amino acids: CASTQGGSRREQYF. The DNA of the CDR3 is TGTGCCAGCACTCAGGGGGGTAGCAGGCGAGAGCAGTACTTC.

The chain uses TRBV29-1 and TRBJ2-7, with 7 bases fitting TRBD1. Germline V CDR1 and CDR2: SQVTM, ANQGSEA. Trimming at V came to 4 bases and at J to 3 bases, leaving 6 bases not matched to a gene. The CDR3 has 13 residues. The CDR3 coding sequence is TGCAGCGTTGCGGACAGGTCTGACTACGAGCAGTACTTC. It specifies CSVADRSDYEQYF.

The chain has TRBV13 and TRBJ2-7; D gene ambiguous. This CDR3 spans 12 amino acids. CDR1 and CDR2 from the germline V gene are PRHDT and FYEKMQ (reference sequence). With 0 bases removed from V and 4 bases from J, the gap between germline ends came to 4 bases. In DNA form, the CDR3 reads TGTGCCAGCAGCTTAGGGCAGTACGAGCAGTACTTC. It codes for CASSLGQYEQYF.

The chain combines TRBV28 with TRBJ2-6; no definite D call. Trimming took off 1 base at V and 4 bases at J, with 14 bases between the two ends. In germline, CDR1 is MDHEN, CDR2 SYDVKM. This CDR3 spans 17 amino acids. CDR3 sequence reads: CASSLLRSPEGANVLTF. DNA of the CDR3: TGTGCCAGCAGTTTATTGCGCAGCCCGGAGGGGGCCAACGTCCTGACTTTC.

The chain uses TRBV6-1 and TRBJ2-1; D possibly corresponds to TRBD2 (7 bases). This CDR3 comprises 14 residues. Trimming removed 4 bases at V and 7 bases at J, with 14 bases between. The germline V gene has CDR1 MNHNS and CDR2 SASEGT. The CDR3 region is CASSGGGPRNEQFF. CDR3 coding DNA: TGTGCCAGCAGTGGCGGGGGCCCCCGAAATGAGCAGTTCTTC.

This rearrangement joins TRBV7-9 to TRBJ1-4; D is uncertain. The CDR3 covers 16 residues. Germline CDR1 SEHNR, CDR2 FQNEAQ (reference sequence). The V and J ends lost 2 bases and 4 bases respectively, with 14 bases between them. In DNA form, the CDR3 reads TGTGCCAGCAGCTTAAGTTCTGCGGCATTTAATGAAAAACTGTTTTTT. This encodes CASSLSSAAFNEKLFF.

V and J are TRBV11-2 and TRBJ2-1, with TRBD2 matching 11 bases. V gave up 5 bases and J gave up 10 bases; unmatched junction bases: 10. CDR1 is SGHAT and CDR2 is FQNNGV in the germline V gene. The length of the CDR3 is 15 residues. CDR3 DNA sequence: TGTGCCAGCAGCCTTTCCGGGACTAGCGGTAAAGAGCAGTTCTTC. Translated, it gives CASSLSGTSGKEQFF.

The rearrangement links TRBV12-5 to TRBJ2-6; 9 nucleotides agree with TRBD1. Germline V CDR1 and CDR2: LGHNT, FRNRAP. The V gene end was trimmed by 6 bases and the J gene end by 2 bases; junction bases not matched to a gene: 5. The CDR3 has 16 amino acids. The CDR3 protein is CASGSDRGAGANVLTF. In DNA, the CDR3 is TGTGCTAGTGGCTCGGACAGGGGAGCTGGGGCCAACGTCCTGACTTTC.

The chain joins TRBV19 to TRBJ1-4, with D perhaps TRBD1 (6 bases). Germline V gene sequence: CDR1 LNHDA, CDR2 SQIVND (reference sequence). The V and J ends lost 5 bases and 8 bases respectively, with 18 bases between them. The CDR3 is 15 residues long. CDR3 region: CASSSSTGLREKLFF. The CDR3 nucleotides are TGTGCCAGTAGTTCCTCGACAGGTCTGCGAGAAAAACTGTTTTTT.

The chain carries TRBV6-5 and TRBJ1-2; 8 bases line up with TRBD1. The CDR3 runs to 13 residues. Trimming took 5 bases from V and 5 from J; bases not matched to a gene: 4. Germline V gene data show CDR1 as MNHEY and CDR2 as SVGAGI. The CDR3, as DNA: TGTGCCAGCAGTGAACAGGGGGGGTATGGCTACACCTTC. As protein: CASSEQGGYGYTF.